This TCR beta chain was sequenced for a study of radiotherapy plus CTLA-4 blockade in lung cancer. Study-level points and caveats: Radiotherapy was combined with ipilimumab, and tumor-derived TCR clones then expanded in blood.

The assay was immunoSEQ multiplex PCR, and TCRdb's table has in-frame clones only and misses some. The sample contains about 27,000 clones, approximately 73% of which appear only once. Between the trimmed V and J ends, which lost 6 bases and 4 bases, there was a span of 10 bases. The CDR3 loop spans 13 amino acids. The germline V gene has CDR1 MNHEY and CDR2 SVGAGI. Details on this clone: As yet, its antigen is unknown.

Each patient with chemo-refractory metastatic non-small-cell lung cancer was treated with focal radiation plus CTLA-4 blockade using ipilimumab. The material sequenced was peripheral blood, taken from a patient treated with radiotherapy plus ipilimumab. The rearrangement joins TRBV6-5 to TRBJ1-3; D possibly corresponds to TRBD1 (5 bases). The TCR sequence derives from a human donor with non-small cell lung cancer who had stable disease on radiotherapy plus ipilimumab. The DNA of the CDR3 is TGTGCCAGCAGGGGGCTCGTAGGAAACACCATATATTTT. Translated, it gives CASRGLVGNTIYF.